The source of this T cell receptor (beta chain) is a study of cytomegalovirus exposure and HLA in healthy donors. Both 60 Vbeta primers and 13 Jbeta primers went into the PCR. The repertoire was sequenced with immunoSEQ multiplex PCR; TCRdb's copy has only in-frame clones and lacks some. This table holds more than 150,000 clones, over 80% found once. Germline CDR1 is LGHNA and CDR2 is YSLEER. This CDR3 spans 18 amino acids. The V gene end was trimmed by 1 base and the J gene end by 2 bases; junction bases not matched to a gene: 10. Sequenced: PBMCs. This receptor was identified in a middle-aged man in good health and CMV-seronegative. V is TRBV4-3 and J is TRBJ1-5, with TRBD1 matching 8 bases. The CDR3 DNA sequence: TGCGCCAGCAGCCAAGGACAGGGGTTGTTTAGGGGCAATCAGCCCCAGCATTTT. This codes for CASSQGQGLFRGNQPQHF.